Only a few counts were recorded for the clone carrying this TCR beta chain. What it binds is not known. These data belong to a study of blood T cells in healthy people across ages. V was trimmed by 4 bases and J by 0 bases, leaving 11 bases between them. This CDR3 region has 16 residues. CDR1 and CDR2 (germline): SGHRS, YFSETQ. A second roughly 6 to 12 cycle PCR used barcoded and J-beta primers. Each of the cDNA molecules was tagged by a template-switch adaptor with 12 random nucleotides. Using its own MiXCR run on the 5' RACE reads, TCRdb lists one record per CDR3 protein. This table has 1.5 million to 2 million distinct CDR3 sequences, more than 35% appearing once. General study points: Donor CMV status was unknown, possibly confounding expanded clonotype changes.

Sample: blood. The sequence was collected from a human donor in good health. This sequence joins TRBV5-1 and TRBJ2-6; D unresolved. CDR3 amino acids: CASSPRPHSGANVLTF. Here the CDR3 DNA reads TGCGCCAGCAGCCCGAGACCCCACTCTGGGGCCAACGTCCTGACTTTC.